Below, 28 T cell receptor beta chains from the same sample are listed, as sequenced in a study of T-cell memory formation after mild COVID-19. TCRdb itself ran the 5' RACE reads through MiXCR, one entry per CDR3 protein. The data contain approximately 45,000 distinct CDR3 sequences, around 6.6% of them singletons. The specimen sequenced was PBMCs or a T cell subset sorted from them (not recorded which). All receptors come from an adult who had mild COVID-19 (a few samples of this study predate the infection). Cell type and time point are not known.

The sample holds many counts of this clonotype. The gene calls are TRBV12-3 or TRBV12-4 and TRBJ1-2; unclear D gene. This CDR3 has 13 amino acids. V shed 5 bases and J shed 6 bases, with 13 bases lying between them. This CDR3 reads CASSRHGGDGYTF. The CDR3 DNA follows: TGTGCCAGCAGTCGCCACGGCGGTGATGGCTACACCTTC.

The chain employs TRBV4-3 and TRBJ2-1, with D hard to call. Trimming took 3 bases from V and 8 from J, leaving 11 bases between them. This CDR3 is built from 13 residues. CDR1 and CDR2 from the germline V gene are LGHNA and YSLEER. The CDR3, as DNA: TGCGCCAGCAGCCAGCGGATAGTGGATGAGCAGTTCTTC. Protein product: CASSQRIVDEQFF.

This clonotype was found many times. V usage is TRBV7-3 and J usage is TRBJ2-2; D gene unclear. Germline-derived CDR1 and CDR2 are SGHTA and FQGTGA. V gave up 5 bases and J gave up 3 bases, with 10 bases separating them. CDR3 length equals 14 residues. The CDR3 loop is CASSHSRDTGELFF. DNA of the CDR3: TGTGCCAGCAGCCACTCCCGGGACACCGGGGAGCTGTTTTTT.

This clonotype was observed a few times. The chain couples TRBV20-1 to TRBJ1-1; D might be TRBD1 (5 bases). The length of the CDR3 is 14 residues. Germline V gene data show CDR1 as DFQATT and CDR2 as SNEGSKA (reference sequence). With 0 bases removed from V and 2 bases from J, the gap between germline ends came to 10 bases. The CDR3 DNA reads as TGCAGTGCTAGAGAGGGGGGGTACAACACTGAAGCTTTCTTT. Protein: CSAREGGYNTEAFF.

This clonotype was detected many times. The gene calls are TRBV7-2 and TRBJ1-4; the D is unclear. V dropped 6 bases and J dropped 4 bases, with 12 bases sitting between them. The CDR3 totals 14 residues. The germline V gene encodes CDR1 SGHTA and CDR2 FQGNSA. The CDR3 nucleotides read TGTGCCAGCAGTCTACTGCGGGGTAATGAAAAACTGTTTTTT. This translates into CASSLLRGNEKLFF.

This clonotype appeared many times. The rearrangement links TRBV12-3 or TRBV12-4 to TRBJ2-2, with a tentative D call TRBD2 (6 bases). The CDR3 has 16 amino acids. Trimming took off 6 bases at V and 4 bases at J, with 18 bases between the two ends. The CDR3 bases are TGTGCCAGCAGCAACATAGCGGTGCTAAGCACCGGGGAGCTGTTTTTT. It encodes CASSNIAVLSTGELFF.

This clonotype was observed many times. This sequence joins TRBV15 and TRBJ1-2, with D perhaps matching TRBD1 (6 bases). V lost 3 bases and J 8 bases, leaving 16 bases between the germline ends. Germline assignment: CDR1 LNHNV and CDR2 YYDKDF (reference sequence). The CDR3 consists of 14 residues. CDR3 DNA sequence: TGTGCCACCAGCAGGGGCACCGGGACATTCGGCTACACCTTC. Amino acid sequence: CATSRGTGTFGYTF.

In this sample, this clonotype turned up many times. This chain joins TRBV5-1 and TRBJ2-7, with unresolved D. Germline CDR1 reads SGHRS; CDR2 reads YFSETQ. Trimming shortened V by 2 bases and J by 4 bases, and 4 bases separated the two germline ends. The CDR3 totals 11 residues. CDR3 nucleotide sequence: TGCGCCAGCAGCTTAGAATACGAGCAGTACTTC. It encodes CASSLEYEQYF.

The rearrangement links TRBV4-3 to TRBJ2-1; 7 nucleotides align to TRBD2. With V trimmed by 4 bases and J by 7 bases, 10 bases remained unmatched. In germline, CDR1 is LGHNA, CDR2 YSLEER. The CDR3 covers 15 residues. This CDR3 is CASSPRDYSRNEQFF. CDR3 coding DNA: TGCGCCAGCAGCCCCCGGGACTACTCCAGGAATGAGCAGTTCTTC.

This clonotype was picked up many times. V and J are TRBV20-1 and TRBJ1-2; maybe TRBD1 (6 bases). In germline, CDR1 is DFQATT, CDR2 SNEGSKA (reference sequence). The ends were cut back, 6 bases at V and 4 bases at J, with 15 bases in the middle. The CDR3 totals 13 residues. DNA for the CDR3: TGCAGTGCCTTGGGGGGGCAGCTCTATGGCTACACCTTC. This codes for CSALGGQLYGYTF.

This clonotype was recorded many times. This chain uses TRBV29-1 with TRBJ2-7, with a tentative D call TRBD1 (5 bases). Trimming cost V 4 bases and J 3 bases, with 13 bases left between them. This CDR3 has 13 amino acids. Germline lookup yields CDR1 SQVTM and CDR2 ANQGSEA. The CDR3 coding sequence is TGCAGCGTTGTTAGGGCAGGGCGCTACGAGCAGTACTTC. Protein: CSVVRAGRYEQYF.

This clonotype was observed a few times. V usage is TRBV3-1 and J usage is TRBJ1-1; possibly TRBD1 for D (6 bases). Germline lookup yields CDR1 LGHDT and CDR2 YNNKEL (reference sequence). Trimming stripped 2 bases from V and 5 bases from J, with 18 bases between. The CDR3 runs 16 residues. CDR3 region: CASSQNPQGVKTEAFF. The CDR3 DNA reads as TGTGCCAGCAGCCAAAACCCACAGGGAGTAAAAACTGAAGCTTTCTTT. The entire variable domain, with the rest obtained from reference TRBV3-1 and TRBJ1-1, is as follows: DTAVSQTPKYLVTQMGNDKSIKCEQNLGHDTMYWYKQDSKKFLKIMFSYNNKELIINETVPNRFSPKSPDKAHLNLHINSLELGDSAVYFCASSQNPQGVKTEAFFGQGTRLTVV.

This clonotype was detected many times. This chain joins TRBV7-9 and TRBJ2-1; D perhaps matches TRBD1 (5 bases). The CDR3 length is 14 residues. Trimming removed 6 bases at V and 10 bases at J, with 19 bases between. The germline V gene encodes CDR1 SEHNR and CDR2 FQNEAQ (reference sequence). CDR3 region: CASSQLRVAREQFF. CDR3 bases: TGTGCCAGCAGTCAGCTCAGGGTCGCGAGGGAGCAGTTCTTC.

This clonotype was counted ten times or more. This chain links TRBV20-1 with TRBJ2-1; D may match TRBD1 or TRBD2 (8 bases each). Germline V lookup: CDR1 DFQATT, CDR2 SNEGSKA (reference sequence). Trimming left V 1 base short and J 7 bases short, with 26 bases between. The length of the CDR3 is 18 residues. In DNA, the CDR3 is TGCAGTGCTAGAGTTGCAGGGGGCTCAGCGGGAGCTGGGAATGAGCAGTTCTTC. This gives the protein CSARVAGGSAGAGNEQFF.

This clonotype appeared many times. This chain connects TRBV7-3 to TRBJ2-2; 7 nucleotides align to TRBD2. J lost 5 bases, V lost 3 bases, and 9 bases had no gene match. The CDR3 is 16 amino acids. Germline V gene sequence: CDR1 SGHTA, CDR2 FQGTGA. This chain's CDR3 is CASSFMGGSLTGELFF. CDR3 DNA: TGTGCCAGCAGCTTTATGGGCGGGAGTCTTACCGGGGAGCTGTTTTTT.

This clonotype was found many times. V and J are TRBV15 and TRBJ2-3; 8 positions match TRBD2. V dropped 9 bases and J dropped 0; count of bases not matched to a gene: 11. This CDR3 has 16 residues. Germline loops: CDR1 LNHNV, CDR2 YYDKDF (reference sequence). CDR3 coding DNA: TGTGCCACTAATTCCCGGACTAGCCGAAGCACAGATACGCAGTATTTT. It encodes CATNSRTSRSTDTQYF.

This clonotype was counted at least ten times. CDR3 protein: CASTARDTDTQYF. In DNA form, the CDR3 reads TGTGCCAGCACCGCGAGGGACACAGATACGCAGTATTTT. The chain couples TRBV7-9 to TRBJ2-3; weak D call: TRBD2 (5 bases). Germline V CDR1 and CDR2: SEHNR, FQNEAQ (reference sequence). CDR3 length equals 13 residues. The V end lost 7 bases, the J end lost 2 bases, and 10 bases lay between the germline ends.

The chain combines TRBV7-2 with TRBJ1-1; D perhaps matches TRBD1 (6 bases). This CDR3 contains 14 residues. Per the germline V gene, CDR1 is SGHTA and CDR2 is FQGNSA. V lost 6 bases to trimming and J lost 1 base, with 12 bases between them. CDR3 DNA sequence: TGTGCCAGCAGACCTGGGACAAAGAACACTGAAGCTTTCTTT. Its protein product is CASRPGTKNTEAFF.

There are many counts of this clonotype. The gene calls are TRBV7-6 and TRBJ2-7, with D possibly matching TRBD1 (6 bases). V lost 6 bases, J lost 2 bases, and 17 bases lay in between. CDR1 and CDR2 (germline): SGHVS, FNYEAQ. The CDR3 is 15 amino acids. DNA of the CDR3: TGTGCCAGCAGTTTGCTCACGGACAGAACCTACGAGCAGTACTTC. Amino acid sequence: CASSLLTDRTYEQYF.

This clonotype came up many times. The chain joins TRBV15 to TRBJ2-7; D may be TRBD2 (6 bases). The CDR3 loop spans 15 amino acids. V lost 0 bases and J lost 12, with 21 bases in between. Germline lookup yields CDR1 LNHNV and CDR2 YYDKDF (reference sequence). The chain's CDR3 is CATSRDRTKSERRYF. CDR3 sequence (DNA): TGTGCCACCAGCAGAGATAGGACTAAGTCCGAAAGGAGGTACTTC.

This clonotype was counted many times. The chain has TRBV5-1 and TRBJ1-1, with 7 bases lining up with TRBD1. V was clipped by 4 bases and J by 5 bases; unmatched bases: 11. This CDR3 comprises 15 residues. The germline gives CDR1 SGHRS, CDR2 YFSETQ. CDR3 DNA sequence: TGCGCCAGCAGCGCTAACAGGGGAGTAGGAACTGAAGCTTTCTTT. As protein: CASSANRGVGTEAFF.

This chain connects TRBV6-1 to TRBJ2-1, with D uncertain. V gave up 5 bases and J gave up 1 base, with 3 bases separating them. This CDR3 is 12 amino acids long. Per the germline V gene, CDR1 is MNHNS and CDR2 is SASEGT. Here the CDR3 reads CASSPSYNEQFF. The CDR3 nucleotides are TGTGCCAGCAGTCCGTCCTACAATGAGCAGTTCTTC.

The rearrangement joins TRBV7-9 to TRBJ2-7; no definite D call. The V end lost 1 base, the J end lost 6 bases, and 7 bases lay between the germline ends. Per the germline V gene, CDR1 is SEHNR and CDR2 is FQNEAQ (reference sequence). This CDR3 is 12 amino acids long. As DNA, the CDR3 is TGTGCCAGCAGCTTAGGATATATCGAGCAGTACTTC. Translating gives CASSLGYIEQYF.

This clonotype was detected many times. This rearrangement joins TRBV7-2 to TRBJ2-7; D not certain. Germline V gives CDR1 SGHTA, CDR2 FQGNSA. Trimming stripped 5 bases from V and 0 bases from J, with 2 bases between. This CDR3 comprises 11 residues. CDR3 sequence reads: CASSVSYEQYF. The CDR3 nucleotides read TGTGCCAGCAGCGTCTCCTACGAGCAGTACTTC. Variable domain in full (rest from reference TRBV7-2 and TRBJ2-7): GAGVSQSPSNKVTEKGKDVELRCDPISGHTALYWYRQSLGQGLEFLIYFQGNSAPDKSGLPSDRFSAERTGGSVSTLTIQRTQQEDSAVYLCASSVSYEQYFGPGTRLTVT.

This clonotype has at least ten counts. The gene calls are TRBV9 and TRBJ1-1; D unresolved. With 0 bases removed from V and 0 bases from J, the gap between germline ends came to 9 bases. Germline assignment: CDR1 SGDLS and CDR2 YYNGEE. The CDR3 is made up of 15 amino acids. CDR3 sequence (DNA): TGTGCCAGCAGCGTAGTCGGCGGGTTGAACACTGAAGCTTTCTTT. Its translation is CASSVVGGLNTEAFF.

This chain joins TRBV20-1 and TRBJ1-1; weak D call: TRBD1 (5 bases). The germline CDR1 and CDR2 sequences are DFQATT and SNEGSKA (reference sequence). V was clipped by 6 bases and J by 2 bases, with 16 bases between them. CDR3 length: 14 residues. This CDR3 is CSARRGKINTEAFF. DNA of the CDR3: TGCAGTGCCAGAAGGGGTAAGATCAACACTGAAGCTTTCTTT.

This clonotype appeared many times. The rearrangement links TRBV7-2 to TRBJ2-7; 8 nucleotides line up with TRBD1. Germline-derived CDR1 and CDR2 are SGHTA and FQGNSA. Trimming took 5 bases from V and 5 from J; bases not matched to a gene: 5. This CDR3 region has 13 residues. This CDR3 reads CASSRGTGNEQYF. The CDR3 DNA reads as TGTGCCAGCAGCCGCGGGACAGGCAACGAGCAGTACTTC.

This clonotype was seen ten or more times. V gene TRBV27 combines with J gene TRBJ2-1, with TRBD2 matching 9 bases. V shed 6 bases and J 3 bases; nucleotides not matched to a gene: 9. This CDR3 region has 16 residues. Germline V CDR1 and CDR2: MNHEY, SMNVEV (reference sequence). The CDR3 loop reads CASRITGTSNYNEQFF. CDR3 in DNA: TGTGCCAGCAGAATAACCGGGACTAGCAACTACAATGAGCAGTTCTTC.